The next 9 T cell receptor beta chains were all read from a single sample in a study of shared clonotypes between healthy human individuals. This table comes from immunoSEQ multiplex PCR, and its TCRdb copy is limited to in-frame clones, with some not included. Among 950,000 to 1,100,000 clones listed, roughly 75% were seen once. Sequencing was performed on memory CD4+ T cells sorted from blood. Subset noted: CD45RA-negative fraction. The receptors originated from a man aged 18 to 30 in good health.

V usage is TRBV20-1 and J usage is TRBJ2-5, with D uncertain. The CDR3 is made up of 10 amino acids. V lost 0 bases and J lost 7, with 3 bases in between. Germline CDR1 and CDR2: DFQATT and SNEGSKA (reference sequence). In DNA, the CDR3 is TGCAGTGCTAGAGATCCGACCCAGTACTTC. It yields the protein CSARDPTQYF.

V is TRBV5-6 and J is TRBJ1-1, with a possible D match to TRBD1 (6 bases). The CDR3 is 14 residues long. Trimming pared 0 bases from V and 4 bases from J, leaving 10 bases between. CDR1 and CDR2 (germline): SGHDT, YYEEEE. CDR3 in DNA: TGTGCCAGCAGCTTGGACAGGGTTGGCACTGAAGCTTTCTTT. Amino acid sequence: CASSLDRVGTEAFF.

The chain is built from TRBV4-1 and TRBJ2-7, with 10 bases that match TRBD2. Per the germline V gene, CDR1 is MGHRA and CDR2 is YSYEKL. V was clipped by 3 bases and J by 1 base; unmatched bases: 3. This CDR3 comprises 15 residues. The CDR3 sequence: CASSHETSGSYEQYF. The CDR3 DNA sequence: TGCGCCAGCAGCCACGAGACTAGCGGGTCCTACGAGCAGTACTTC.

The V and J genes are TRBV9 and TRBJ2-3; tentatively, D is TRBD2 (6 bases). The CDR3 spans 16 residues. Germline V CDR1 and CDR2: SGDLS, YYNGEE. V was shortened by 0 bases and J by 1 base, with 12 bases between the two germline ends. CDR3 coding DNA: TGTGCCAGCAGCGTAGCCGGGGGATGGGGCACAGATACGCAGTATTTT. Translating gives CASSVAGGWGTDTQYF.

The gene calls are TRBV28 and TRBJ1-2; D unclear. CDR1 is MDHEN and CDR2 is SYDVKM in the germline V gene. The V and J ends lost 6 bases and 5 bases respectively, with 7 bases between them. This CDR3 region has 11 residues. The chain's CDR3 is CASREEYGYTF. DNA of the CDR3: TGTGCCAGCAGGGAGGAGTATGGCTACACCTTC.

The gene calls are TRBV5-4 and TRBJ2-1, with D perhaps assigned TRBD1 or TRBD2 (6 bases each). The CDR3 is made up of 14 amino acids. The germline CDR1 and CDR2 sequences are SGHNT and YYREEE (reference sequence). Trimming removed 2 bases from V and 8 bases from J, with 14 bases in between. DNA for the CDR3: TGTGCCAGCAGCTTATACAGGGAGGTGGATGAGCAGTTCTTC. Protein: CASSLYREVDEQFF.

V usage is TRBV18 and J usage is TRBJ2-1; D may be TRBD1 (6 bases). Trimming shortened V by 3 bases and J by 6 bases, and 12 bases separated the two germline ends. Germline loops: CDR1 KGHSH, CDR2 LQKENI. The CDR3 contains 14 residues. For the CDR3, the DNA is TGTGCCAGCTCACCGACGGGACACACCAATGAGCAGTTCTTC. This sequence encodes CASSPTGHTNEQFF.

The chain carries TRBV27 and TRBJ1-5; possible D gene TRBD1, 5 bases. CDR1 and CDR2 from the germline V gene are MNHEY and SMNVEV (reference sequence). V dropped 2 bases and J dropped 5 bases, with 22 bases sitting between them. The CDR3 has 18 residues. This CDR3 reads CASSLGRRDLLRHQPQHF. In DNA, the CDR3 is TGTGCCAGCAGTTTAGGACGAAGGGACCTTCTCCGCCATCAGCCCCAGCATTTT.

The CDR3 DNA is TGTGCCAGCAGCAACGTGGGACTAGCGGGAGGGAGCTCCTACAATGAGCAGTTCTTC. Translating it yields CASSNVGLAGGSSYNEQFF. V and J are TRBV7-9 and TRBJ2-1, with 16 nucleotides matching TRBD2. V lost 5 bases, J lost 0 bases, and 7 bases stayed unmatched. CDR3 length: 19 residues. CDR1 and CDR2 (germline): SEHNR, FQNEAQ (reference sequence). The full variable domain, in which reference TRBV7-9 and TRBJ2-1 provide the parts outside the CDR3, is DTGVSQNPRHKITKRGQNVTFRCDPISEHNRLYWYRQTLGQGPEFLTYFQNEAQLEKSRLLSDRFSAERPKGSFSTLEIQRTEQGDSAMYLCASSNVGLAGGSSYNEQFFGPGTRLTVL.